This TCR beta chain is from a study of a mutant IDH1 vaccine in newly diagnosed glioma. The assay was immunoSEQ multiplex PCR, and TCRdb's table has in-frame clones only and misses some. The sample consists of around 56,000 clones, 65% to 90% of them appearing once. In regard to this clone: Its antigen is undetermined.

Stated time point: week 5, during vaccination. Doses comprised 300 ug of mutant IDH1 20-mer peptide each, plus topical imiquimod. With V trimmed by 4 bases and J by 6 bases, 4 bases remained unmatched. CDR3 length: 13 residues. The rearrangement joins TRBV5-7 to TRBJ2-1; TRBD1 matches at 7 bases. TRBV5-7 is an open reading frame, and its role is uncertain. This TCR derives from a woman younger than 30 with glioma. Some clones in this sample may be carry-over from other donors' samples. Specimen: PBMCs, collected from a glioma patient whose treatment included an IDH1 peptide vaccine. In DNA, the CDR3 is TGTGCCAGCAGCCGGGGACAGATCAATGAGCAGTTCTTC. The encoded protein is CASSRGQINEQFF.